The T cell receptor (beta chain) described here comes from a study of blood T cell repertoires in COVID-19. CDR3 size: 15 residues. The germline V gene has CDR1 SGHTA and CDR2 FQGNSA. V was clipped by 3 bases and J by 4 bases; unmatched bases: 6. Clones were read by immunoSEQ multiplex PCR, and TCRdb kept only the in-frame ones, dropping some. The table has 150,000 to 200,000 clones, more than 75% seen once. This chain uses TRBV7-2 with TRBJ1-5; 7 nucleotides align to TRBD1. This clonotype was obtained from a human donor in a cohort sampled during active COVID-19. Sequenced input: peripheral blood. This chain's CDR3 is CASSLTGFANQPQHF. The CDR3, as DNA: TGTGCCAGCAGCTTGACAGGGTTTGCAAATCAGCCCCAGCATTTT.